The sample holds one count of the clone carrying this T cell receptor (beta chain). In the authors' methods: Reference gene primer amplification in the assay estimated nucleated cell counts. Assay used: immunoSEQ multiplex PCR; TCRdb lists only in-frame clones, some missing. V and J calls and clone size are copied from that table; D and trimming were computed from the DNA. The data hold more than 300,000 clones, with 70% to 90% observed a single time. The sample comes from a study of blood T cell repertoires in COVID-19. Across the whole study: COVID-19 samples collected from the United States, Italy and Spain covered acute and convalescent phases. T cells, B-cell-depleted T cells, or PBMCs supplied cDNA or gDNA.

The Seattle site enrolled patients during active infection and followed them longitudinally. This clonotype was obtained from a woman in her 30s with COVID-19, enrolled during active disease. The material sequenced was peripheral blood.

Here the CDR3 DNA reads TGTGCCAGTAGCCTCGGACTGACCGGGGGGGCTGAAGCTTTCTTT. Protein: CASSLGLTGGAEAFF. This chain links TRBV19 with TRBJ1-1; D possibly corresponds to TRBD1 (5 bases). Germline V gene lookup returns CDR1 LNHDA and CDR2 SQIVND (reference sequence). V dropped 6 bases and J dropped 6 bases, with 20 bases sitting between them. This CDR3 has 15 amino acids.